The 18 T cell receptor beta chains below all came from one sample that was sequenced in a study of blood T cell repertoires in COVID-19. Data came from immunoSEQ multiplex PCR; TCRdb stores just in-frame clones and leaves some out. This sample has fewer than 130,000 clones, with over 60% found just once. Source material: peripheral blood. The receptors shown here come from a woman of 80 years or more with active or convalescent COVID-19.

V usage is TRBV2 and J usage is TRBJ1-3, with 7 nucleotides matching TRBD1. This CDR3 is 16 amino acids long. Germline V gene data show CDR1 as SNHLY and CDR2 as FYNNEI. The ends lost 5 bases at V and 2 bases at J; junction bases unmatched: 9. The CDR3 coding sequence is TGTGCCAGCAGTCCCGGACAGGCAGCTCCTGGAAACACCATATATTTT. This codes for CASSPGQAAPGNTIYF.

The rearrangement joins TRBV6-5 to TRBJ1-4; tentative D call: TRBD1 (6 bases). V was shortened by 1 base and J by 8 bases, with 14 bases between the two germline ends. This CDR3 spans 15 amino acids. Germline V gene data show CDR1 as MNHEY and CDR2 as SVGAGI. The CDR3 loop is CASSYWQGRGEKLFF. CDR3 nucleotide sequence: TGTGCCAGCAGTTACTGGCAGGGGCGAGGCGAAAAACTGTTTTTT.

The chain links TRBV2 to TRBJ2-1, with D maybe TRBD1 (5 bases). Germline values: CDR1 SNHLY, CDR2 FYNNEI. The germline V and J ends were trimmed by 5 bases and 0 bases, with 17 bases remaining between them. The CDR3 has 17 residues. In nucleotides, the CDR3 is TGTGCCAGCAGTTCCACCACGGACACGGGCTCCTACAATGAGCAGTTCTTC. As protein: CASSSTTDTGSYNEQFF.

This clone is a singleton in its sample. This chain uses TRBV6-2 or TRBV6-3 with TRBJ2-2; maybe TRBD2 (6 bases). Germline V lookup: CDR1 MNHEY, CDR2 SVGEGT. The CDR3 totals 17 residues. The ends were cut back, 6 bases at V and 4 bases at J, with 21 bases in the middle. This chain's CDR3 is CASSQRPGLIVTGELFF. In DNA, the CDR3 is TGTGCCAGCAGCCAACGACCGGGACTTATAGTCACCGGGGAGCTGTTTTTT.

In its sample, this clone was seen once. The genes are TRBV14 and TRBJ2-5; no clear D gene. This CDR3 comprises 14 residues. With 4 bases removed from V and 5 bases from J, the gap between germline ends came to 14 bases. Per the germline V gene, CDR1 is SGHDN and CDR2 is FVKESK. Written as DNA, the CDR3 is TGTGCCAGCAGCCCCTTGGGCTCAAGTGAGACCCAGTACTTC. This sequence encodes CASSPLGSSETQYF.

The chain's CDR3 is CASSLRLAASTDTQYF. As DNA, the CDR3 is TGTGCCAGCAGCTTGAGACTAGCGGCTAGCACAGATACGCAGTATTTT. The V gene is TRBV11-2, the J gene TRBJ2-3; 9 bases match TRBD2. The V gene's germline CDR1 is SGHAT and CDR2 FQNNGV. This CDR3 region has 16 residues. V lost 3 bases, J lost 0 bases, and 4 bases stayed unmatched. The complete variable domain, with remaining parts taken from reference TRBV11-2 and TRBJ2-3, reads EAGVAQSPRYKIIEKRQSVAFWCNPISGHATLYWYQQILGQGPKLLIQFQNNGVVDDSQLPKDRFSAERLKGVDSTLKIQPAKLEDSAVYLCASSLRLAASTDTQYFGPGTRLTVL.

This chain uses TRBV9 with TRBJ2-5; 9 bases fit TRBD2. J was trimmed by 6 bases and V by 4 bases; bases with no gene match: 13. The germline gives CDR1 SGDLS, CDR2 YYNGEE. The CDR3 is made up of 16 amino acids. CDR3 nucleotide sequence: TGTGCCAGCAGCCCCGCGGGGGGGTGGGGATTGCAGACCCAGTACTTC. It yields the protein CASSPAGGWGLQTQYF.

The chain is built from TRBV2 and TRBJ2-5; D is ambiguous. The length of the CDR3 is 13 residues. The V and J ends lost 6 bases and 0 bases respectively, with 8 bases between them. Germline V gives CDR1 SNHLY, CDR2 FYNNEI. The CDR3 region has the DNA TGTGCCAGCAGCCTACAGTACCAAGAGACCCAGTACTTC. It yields the protein CASSLQYQETQYF.

V and J are TRBV18 and TRBJ1-1; tentative D call: TRBD1 (5 bases). The CDR3 runs 16 residues. Germline V gene sequence: CDR1 KGHSH, CDR2 LQKENI. V was cut by 3 bases and J by 0 bases, with 14 bases left in between. The CDR3 sequence: CASSPRGGWLNTEAFF. In DNA, the CDR3 is TGTGCCAGCTCACCCCGCGGGGGGTGGCTGAACACTGAAGCTTTCTTT.

A few counts support this clone. The rearrangement uses TRBV7-8 and TRBJ2-7, with 8 bases matching TRBD1. This CDR3 has 15 amino acids. V lost 1 base and J lost 5; bases outside the gene matches: 7. Germline CDR1 reads SGHVS; CDR2 reads FQNEAQ. CDR3: CASSLVAGGYDEQYF. In DNA, the CDR3 is TGTGCCAGCAGCTTAGTCGCAGGGGGCTATGACGAGCAGTACTTC. Variable domain in full (rest from reference TRBV7-8 and TRBJ2-7): GAGVSQSPRYKVAKRGQDVALRCDPISGHVSLFWYQQALGQGPEFLTYFQNEAQLDKSGLPSDRFFAERPEGSVSTLKIQRTQQEDSAVYLCASSLVAGGYDEQYFGPGTRLTVT.

CDR3 DNA: TGTGCCAGCAGGCGACTAACCAACTCAGGCACTGAGCAGTTCTTC. It specifies CASRRLTNSGTEQFF. The chain uses TRBV6-5 and TRBJ2-1; tentative D call: TRBD2 (5 bases). The CDR3 runs 15 residues. Germline V gives CDR1 MNHEY, CDR2 SVGAGI. Trimming left V 6 bases short and J 9 bases short, with 21 bases between.

The rearrangement links TRBV7-9 to TRBJ2-5; perhaps TRBD2 as D (5 bases). CDR1 and CDR2 from the germline V gene are SEHNR and FQNEAQ (reference sequence). The V and J ends lost 5 bases and 7 bases respectively, with 20 bases between them. The length of the CDR3 is 15 residues. CDR3 coding DNA: TGTGCCAGCAGCGCAGACTGGAACGACGGAGGGACCCAGTACTTC. Amino acids: CASSADWNDGGTQYF. The whole variable domain, filled in from reference TRBV7-9 and TRBJ2-5, reads DTGVSQNPRHKITKRGQNVTFRCDPISEHNRLYWYRQTLGQGPEFLTYFQNEAQLEKSRLLSDRFSAERPKGSFSTLEIQRTEQGDSAMYLCASSADWNDGGTQYFGPGTRLLVL.

The rearrangement links TRBV15 to TRBJ1-3; D remains ambiguous. The CDR3 loop spans 13 amino acids. Trimming shortened V by 11 bases and J by 0 bases, and 11 bases separated the two germline ends. Germline CDR1 LNHNV, CDR2 YYDKDF (reference sequence). CDR3 protein: CAPGGNSGNTIYF. As DNA, the CDR3 is TGTGCCCCTGGCGGAAACTCTGGAAACACCATATATTTT. The whole variable domain, filled in from reference TRBV15 and TRBJ1-3, reads DAMVIQNPRYQVTQFGKPVTLSCSQTLNHNVMYWYQQKSSQAPKLLFHYYDKDFNNEADTPDNFQSRRPNTSFCFLDIRSPGLGDTAMYLCAPGGNSGNTIYFGEGSWLTVV.

The CDR3 coding sequence is TGTGCCAGCAGCTTATTTTGGGGCGGGGCGGGGACCTTCAATGAGCAGTTCTTC. It specifies CASSLFWGGAGTFNEQFF. The V call is TRBV11-2, the J call TRBJ2-1, with D possibly TRBD2 on 6 matching bases. Germline V gene lookup returns CDR1 SGHAT and CDR2 FQNNGV. V lost 2 bases to trimming and J lost 6 bases, with 23 bases between them. This CDR3 has 18 residues.

This sequence joins TRBV27 and TRBJ1-6; 7 bases agree with TRBD1. Germline trimming cut 5 bases from V and 0 bases from J; bases unmatched to any gene: 13. The CDR3 covers 19 residues. Germline CDR1 and CDR2: MNHEY and SMNVEV (reference sequence). The CDR3 sequence: CASSPSGTDFSSYNSPLHF. The CDR3 DNA reads as TGTGCCAGCAGTCCCTCCGGGACAGATTTCAGCTCCTATAATTCACCCCTCCACTTT.

This chain uses TRBV6-2 or TRBV6-3 with TRBJ2-7, with D perhaps TRBD1 (5 bases). V was cut by 2 bases and J by 7 bases, with 21 bases left in between. This CDR3 spans 16 amino acids. Germline CDR1 and CDR2: MNHEY and SVGEGT. Here the CDR3 DNA reads TGTGCCAGCAGTTACCCGATTCAGGGTCTCGCGGAGGAGCAGTACTTC. It is translated as CASSYPIQGLAEEQYF.

Here the CDR3 reads CASSLGFSGGDTQYF. The CDR3 nucleotides read TGCGCCAGCAGCTTGGGATTCAGCGGGGGAGATACGCAGTATTTT. The chain is built from TRBV5-1 and TRBJ2-3; 8 positions match TRBD2. V was pared by 0 bases and J by 5 bases, with 5 bases of the junction left unmatched. The length of the CDR3 is 15 residues. CDR1 and CDR2 from the germline V gene are SGHRS and YFSETQ. Filled out from reference TRBV5-1 and TRBJ2-3, the complete variable domain reads KAGVTQTPRYLIKTRGQQVTLSCSPISGHRSVSWYQQTPGQGLQFLFEYFSETQRNKGNFPGRFSGRQFSNSRSEMNVSTLELGDSALYLCASSLGFSGGDTQYFGPGTRLTVL.

V usage is TRBV12-5 and J usage is TRBJ2-5; the match to TRBD2 covers 10 bases. The CDR3 sequence is 18 residues long. The junction had 11 bases not matched to a gene; V was cut back by 1 base and J by 3 bases. Germline V gene data show CDR1 as LGHNT and CDR2 as FRNRAP. CDR3: CASGLDDSGLAGEETQYF. CDR3 nucleotides: TGTGCTAGTGGTTTGGACGACTCCGGGCTAGCGGGGGAAGAGACCCAGTACTTC.